These 14 T cell receptor beta chains came from one sample sequenced in a study of cytomegalovirus exposure and HLA in healthy donors. The primer mix had 60 Vbeta and 13 Jbeta primers. Produced via immunoSEQ multiplex PCR; TCRdb's table is partial and in-frame only. The sample lists approximately 96,000 clones; around 67% were seen once. Sequencing was carried out using PBMCs. The receptors come from a male donor in good health and CMV-seronegative.

This clone was seen a few times. V is TRBV28 and J is TRBJ1-2, with 7 positions matching TRBD1. The CDR3 consists of 13 residues. CDR1 is MDHEN, CDR2 SYDVKM, per germline. After removal of 3 bases from V and 10 bases from J, the junction contained 8 bases not matched to a gene. CDR3 DNA sequence: TGTGCCAGCAGTTTTAAATCCGGGACAGCCTACACCTTC. This gives the protein CASSFKSGTAYTF.

V gene TRBV5-1 combines with J gene TRBJ2-3, with no clear D. The CDR3 is 12 residues long. Trimming took 2 bases from V and 3 from J, leaving 4 bases between them. Germline values: CDR1 SGHRS, CDR2 YFSETQ. The CDR3 here is CASSLTTDTQYF. CDR3 DNA sequence: TGCGCCAGCAGCTTAACAACAGATACGCAGTATTTT.

The chain joins TRBV6-4 to TRBJ1-5, with 7 bases lining up with TRBD1. Germline assignment: CDR1 MRHNA and CDR2 SNTAGT. V dropped 7 bases and J dropped 7; count of bases not matched to a gene: 13. This CDR3 is 15 amino acids long. In DNA form, the CDR3 reads TGTGCCAGCAACCTCCTGACAGGGACGGGACAGCCCCAGCATTTT. This codes for CASNLLTGTGQPQHF.

The chain employs TRBV6-5 and TRBJ2-1; 8 nucleotides align to TRBD1. Germline V lookup: CDR1 MNHEY, CDR2 SVGAGI. The CDR3 is 14 amino acids. Trimming removed 4 bases from V and 7 bases from J; junction bases left unmatched: 6. The CDR3 DNA reads as TGTGCCAGCAGTTCGAGGACAGGGAATAATGAGCAGTTCTTC. This gives the protein CASSSRTGNNEQFF.

V is TRBV11-1 and J is TRBJ1-1, with D possibly matching TRBD1 (5 bases). Germline loops: CDR1 SGHAT, CDR2 FQDESV (reference sequence). V gave up 5 bases and J gave up 3 bases, with 13 bases separating them. The CDR3 spans 14 residues. The CDR3 reads CASSHGRGYTEAFF. Here the CDR3 DNA reads TGTGCCAGCAGCCATGGCCGGGGGTACACTGAAGCTTTCTTT.

The V gene is TRBV4-1, the J gene TRBJ2-3; 8 bases align to TRBD2. This CDR3 region has 19 residues. From germline, CDR1 is MGHRA and CDR2 YSYEKL. The J segment lost 2 bases and the V segment lost 3 bases, leaving 16 bases of the junction unmatched. CDR3 sequence (DNA): TGCGCCAGCAGCCAGGCAGGGGTTCCTAGCGGGCAGGCCACAGATACGCAGTATTTT. This codes for CASSQAGVPSGQATDTQYF.

The chain uses TRBV7-3 and TRBJ2-1, with TRBD2 matching 11 bases. The CDR3 contains 17 residues. J gave up 9 bases and V 5 bases, and 15 bases lay outside the gene matches. Germline V CDR1 and CDR2: SGHTA, FQGTGA. CDR3 sequence reads: CASSPTWSVAGGGEQFF. The CDR3 DNA reads as TGTGCCAGCAGCCCAACCTGGAGCGTAGCGGGAGGGGGTGAGCAGTTCTTC.

The chain joins TRBV6-6 to TRBJ2-1, with TRBD2 identical over 8 bases. Germline V gene data show CDR1 as MNHNY and CDR2 as SVGAGI (reference sequence). CDR3 length: 14 amino acids. The V and J ends lost 11 bases and 9 bases, in that order; junction bases with no gene match: 15. The CDR3 loop is CAHSREGVVCEQFF. Here the CDR3 DNA reads TGTGCCCACAGTCGGGAGGGAGTAGTATGTGAGCAGTTCTTC.

The chain employs TRBV27 and TRBJ2-5, with D tentatively TRBD2 (6 bases). The CDR3 covers 15 residues. Germline V gene data show CDR1 as MNHEY and CDR2 as SMNVEV (reference sequence). Trimming removed 3 bases from V and 1 base from J, with 12 bases in between. CDR3 in amino acids: CASSFLGLPQETQYF. The DNA for the CDR3 is TGTGCCAGCAGTTTTCTGGGACTGCCCCAAGAGACCCAGTACTTC.

The V call is TRBV6-1, the J call TRBJ1-2; no clear D gene. Germline-derived CDR1 and CDR2 are MNHNS and SASEGT. This CDR3 has 15 residues. V gave up 0 bases and J gave up 4 bases, with 12 bases separating them. In DNA, the CDR3 is TGTGCCAGCAGTGAAGCGCAATCAGGACTCTATGGCTACACCTTC. Translating it yields CASSEAQSGLYGYTF.

The rearrangement joins TRBV7-8 to TRBJ1-2; maybe TRBD1 (6 bases). The germline CDR1 and CDR2 sequences are SGHVS and FQNEAQ. The CDR3 runs 15 residues. V lost 7 bases and J lost 0, with 15 bases in between. The CDR3 nucleotides are TGTGCCAGCACCCTGCTAGGGGGTTCTAACTATGGCTACACCTTC. Translating gives CASTLLGGSNYGYTF.

The rearrangement uses TRBV4-1 and TRBJ2-2; 14 bases align to TRBD2. CDR3 length equals 17 residues. V trimming: 3 bases; J trimming: 5 bases; junction bases outside the gene matches: 5. Germline CDR1 MGHRA, CDR2 YSYEKL. The CDR3 spells CASSQKTSGRGTGELFF. As DNA, the CDR3 is TGCGCCAGCAGCCAGAAGACTAGCGGGAGGGGTACCGGGGAGCTGTTTTTT.

This clone showed up just a few times. V and J are TRBV9 and TRBJ2-3; D perhaps matches TRBD2 (6 bases). The germline V and J ends were trimmed by 0 bases and 1 base, with 12 bases remaining between them. This CDR3 region has 16 residues. Germline V lookup: CDR1 SGDLS, CDR2 YYNGEE. The CDR3 bases are TGTGCCAGCAGCGTAGTCGGCGAGCGGGGCACAGATACGCAGTATTTT. Amino acids: CASSVVGERGTDTQYF.

The gene calls are TRBV6-5 and TRBJ2-2; 9 bases align to TRBD1. The CDR3 has 15 amino acids. Unmatched junction bases numbered 6, after V lost 6 bases and J lost 4 bases. CDR1 MNHEY and CDR2 SVGAGI come from the germline V gene. The CDR3 bases are TGTGCCAGCAGGGGGGACAGGGTATCCACCGGGGAGCTGTTTTTT. Translation: CASRGDRVSTGELFF.